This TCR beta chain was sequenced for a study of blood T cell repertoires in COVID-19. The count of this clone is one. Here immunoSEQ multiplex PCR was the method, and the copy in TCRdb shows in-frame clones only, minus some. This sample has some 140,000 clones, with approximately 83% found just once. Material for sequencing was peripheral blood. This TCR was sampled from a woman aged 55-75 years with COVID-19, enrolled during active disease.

The CDR3 DNA reads TGTGCCAGCAGCCAAGGTACTAATGAGTTTTACAATGAGCAGTTCTTC. The encoded protein is CASSQGTNEFYNEQFF. V and J are TRBV14 and TRBJ2-1; D remains unclear. The CDR3 has 16 residues. V lost 1 base and J 4 bases, leaving 14 bases between the germline ends. The germline CDR1 and CDR2 sequences are SGHDN and FVKESK.